Listed below are T cell receptor beta chains from one sample, sequenced in a study of shared clonotypes between healthy human individuals. The assay was immunoSEQ multiplex PCR, and TCRdb's table has in-frame clones only and misses some. The table has about 490,000 clones, 79% seen once. Sequencing was done on a sample of PBMCs. The receptors were gathered from a woman aged 40 to 49 in good health. Some clones in this sample may be carry-over from other donors' samples. Both conserved end residues are part of each CDR3. The D gene is left open where the match is weak. Size is stated for part of the rows, as once, few or many counts, or as a class when the clone is expanded.

J gene,clone size,D gene,V gene,CDR3 protein,CDR3 DNA
TRBJ2-1,NA,NA,TRBV9,CASSVDRNFYNEQFF,TGTGCCAGCAGCGTAGACAGAAATTTTTACAATGAGCAGTTCTTC
TRBJ2-7,once,NA,TRBV4-1,CASSQDLREVYEQYF,TGCGCCAGCAGCCAAGATTTGCGGGAAGTCTACGAGCAGTACTTC
TRBJ2-3,NA,NA,TRBV5-1,CASSLALNQDTQYF,TGCGCCAGCAGCTTGGCCCTGAATCAAGATACGCAGTATTTT
TRBJ1-4,NA,TRBD1,TRBV28,CASTLGQGAFREKLFF,TGTGCCAGCACTCTCGGACAGGGGGCTTTTAGGGAAAAACTGTTTTTT
TRBJ1-5,NA,NA,TRBV29-1,CSAAGASNQPQHF,TGCAGCGCTGCAGGGGCTAGCAATCAGCCCCAGCATTTT
TRBJ2-1,once,NA,TRBV2,CASSERWSYNEQFF,TGTGCCAGCAGTGAGAGGTGGTCCTACAATGAGCAGTTCTTC
TRBJ2-1,NA,NA,TRBV9,CASSVAGRYNEQFF,TGTGCCAGCAGCGTAGCGGGAAGATATAATGAGCAGTTCTTC
TRBJ2-1,NA,NA,TRBV7-8,CASSSLVSAGEQFF,TGTGCCAGCAGCTCCCTGGTCTCCGCTGGTGAGCAGTTCTTC
TRBJ1-3,NA,NA,TRBV6-4,CASSDSGAAFLSLGNTIYF,TGTGCCAGCAGTGACTCAGGGGCGGCGTTCCTGAGTTTGGGAAACACCATATATTTT
TRBJ1-5,NA,NA,TRBV19,CASSRLQGNQPQHF,TGTGCCAGTAGTAGGTTGCAGGGCAATCAGCCCCAGCATTTT
TRBJ2-7,NA,TRBD2,TRBV28,CASQISGAYEQYF,TGTGCCAGCCAAATTAGCGGGGCTTACGAGCAGTACTTC
TRBJ2-7,NA,NA,TRBV7-9,CASSPTGSYEQYF,TGTGCCAGCAGCCCAACAGGTTCCTACGAGCAGTACTTC
TRBJ2-5,many,TRBD1,TRBV6-1,CASSKGQAPSRQYF,TGTGCCAGCAGCAAAGGACAGGCCCCTTCCCGTCAGTACTTC
TRBJ2-7,few,TRBD1,TRBV27,CASSLRFWGQGAYEQYF,TGTGCCAGTAGTTTAAGATTTTGGGGACAGGGGGCCTACGAGCAGTACTTC
TRBJ2-2,many,NA,TRBV4-1,CASSQDPTGYGGPNTGELFF,TGCGCCAGCAGCCAAGATCCCACGGGATACGGAGGCCCGAACACCGGGGAGCTGTTTTTT
TRBJ2-7,NA,TRBD2,TRBV7-9,CASSLVGRASGQNEQYF,TGTGCCAGCAGCTTAGTAGGGAGGGCTAGCGGGCAGAACGAGCAGTACTTC
TRBJ1-2,many,NA,TRBV7-2,CASSLVGYGYTF,TGTGCCAGCAGCTTAGTGGGGTATGGCTACACCTTC
TRBJ1-5,many,NA,TRBV28,CASLTRNSNQPQHF,TGTGCCAGCTTGACCCGGAATAGCAATCAGCCCCAGCATTTT
TRBJ1-1,few,NA,TRBV6-5,CASSYTRGPTEAFF,TGTGCCAGCAGTTACACCAGGGGTCCCACTGAAGCTTTCTTT
TRBJ2-5,many,NA,TRBV7-7,CASSLAWGGGLETQYF,TGTGCTAGCAGCTTAGCGTGGGGAGGGGGCCTGGAGACCCAGTACTTC
TRBJ2-7,NA,TRBD2,TRBV6-5,CASSYDSGSSYEQYF,TGTGCCAGCAGTTACGATAGCGGGTCCTCCTACGAGCAGTACTTC
TRBJ2-1,once,NA,TRBV18,CASSQAGFSYNEQFF,TGTGCCAGCTCCCAAGCCGGCTTCTCCTACAATGAGCAGTTCTTC
TRBJ2-2,once,NA,TRBV15,CATRKGRAVVGELFF,TGTGCCACCAGGAAGGGCAGAGCGGTGGTCGGGGAGCTGTTTTTT
TRBJ1-6,NA,TRBD1,TRBV10-3,CAVRTGDGSPLHF,TGTGCCGTTCGGACAGGGGATGGTTCACCCCTCCACTTT
TRBJ1-2,NA,NA,TRBV5-5,CASSSGFNYGYTF,TGTGCCAGCAGCTCAGGGTTTAACTATGGCTACACCTTC
TRBJ2-2,NA,NA,TRBV7-3,CASSLSWDRAKGGELFF,TGTGCCAGCAGCTTATCCTGGGACCGAGCGAAGGGCGGGGAGCTGTTTTTT
TRBJ2-6,NA,TRBD1,TRBV19,CASRPRGQGTGTGANVLTF,TGTGCCAGTAGACCCCGGGGACAGGGTACGGGTACTGGGGCCAACGTCCTGACTTTC
TRBJ1-2,NA,NA,TRBV7-9,CASSLFRGGYTF,TGTGCCAGCAGCTTGTTTAGGGGTGGCTACACCTTC
TRBJ2-3,NA,TRBD2,TRBV9,CASSQGPPGTSEADTQYF,TGTGCCAGCAGTCAAGGCCCCCCCGGGACTAGCGAGGCAGATACGCAGTATTTT
TRBJ2-7,NA,TRBD2,TRBV7-2,CASSFRTSGIYEQYF,TGTGCCAGCAGCTTTAGGACTAGCGGGATCTACGAGCAGTACTTC
TRBJ2-5,few,TRBD2,TRBV15,CATSRATGGPETQYF,TGTGCCACCAGCAGAGCTACGGGAGGGCCGGAGACCCAGTACTTC
TRBJ2-1,NA,TRBD2,TRBV9,CASSVSLAGNEQFF,TGTGCCAGCAGCGTAAGTCTAGCGGGCAATGAGCAGTTCTTC
TRBJ2-3,NA,TRBD2,TRBV10-3,CAIPPREGDTQYF,TGTGCCATCCCCCCCAGGGAGGGAGATACGCAGTATTTT
TRBJ2-5,NA,TRBD1,TRBV28,CASSATGIVKEQYF,TGTGCCAGCAGTGCGACAGGGATTGTGAAAGAGCAGTACTTC
TRBJ1-1,NA,NA,TRBV18,CASWAGMGPAFF,TGTGCCAGCTGGGCCGGGATGGGACCGGCTTTCTTT
TRBJ1-4,NA,TRBD1,TRBV27,CASSLLGTGPLLFF,TGTGCCAGCAGTTTACTAGGGACAGGCCCTCTCCTGTTTTTT
TRBJ1-2,few,NA,TRBV28,CALLTNYGYTF,TGTGCCTTACTAACTAACTATGGCTACACCTTC
TRBJ1-3,NA,NA,TRBV19,CASRREGPSGNTIYF,TGTGCCAGTAGAAGGGAGGGACCCTCTGGAAACACCATATATTTT
TRBJ1-1,NA,TRBD1,TRBV7-2,CASSLGTGMWGEAFF,TGTGCCAGCAGCTTAGGGACAGGCATGTGGGGTGAAGCTTTCTTT
TRBJ2-5,NA,NA,TRBV10-2,CASSVGLAGETQYF,TGCGCCAGCAGTGTAGGACTTGCGGGGGAGACCCAGTACTTC
TRBJ1-3,NA,TRBD1,TRBV6-6,CASSTATGAGNTIYF,TGTGCCAGCAGTACCGCGACAGGGGCTGGAAACACCATATATTTT
TRBJ2-7,NA,TRBD2,TRBV27,CASSTGLANEQYF,TGTGCCAGCAGTACAGGACTAGCGAACGAGCAGTACTTC
TRBJ2-2,NA,NA,TRBV7-2,CASSRGLAGELFF,TGTGCCAGCAGCCGAGGGTTAGCCGGGGAGCTGTTTTTT
TRBJ1-3,NA,NA,TRBV7-2,CASSLLGGRGSGNTIYF,TGTGCCAGCAGTCTCCTGGGTGGGAGGGGCTCTGGAAACACCATATATTTT
TRBJ1-1,NA,NA,TRBV11-2,CASSLSRNTEAFF,TGTGCCAGCAGCTTATCCAGGAACACTGAAGCTTTCTTT
TRBJ2-7,NA,TRBD2,TRBV15,CATSRDRGGSYEQYF,TGTGCCACCAGCAGAGATCGCGGGGGCTCCTACGAGCAGTACTTC
TRBJ2-5,NA,NA,TRBV6-5,CASSYGDSRETQYF,TGTGCCAGCAGTTACGGGGATTCTAGAGAGACCCAGTACTTC
TRBJ2-5,NA,NA,TRBV18,CASSPTPETQYF,TGTGCCAGCTCACCCACCCCGGAGACCCAGTACTTC
TRBJ1-2,many,NA,TRBV19,CASSNPGINYGYTF,TGTGCCAGTAGTAACCCAGGGATTAACTATGGCTACACCTTC